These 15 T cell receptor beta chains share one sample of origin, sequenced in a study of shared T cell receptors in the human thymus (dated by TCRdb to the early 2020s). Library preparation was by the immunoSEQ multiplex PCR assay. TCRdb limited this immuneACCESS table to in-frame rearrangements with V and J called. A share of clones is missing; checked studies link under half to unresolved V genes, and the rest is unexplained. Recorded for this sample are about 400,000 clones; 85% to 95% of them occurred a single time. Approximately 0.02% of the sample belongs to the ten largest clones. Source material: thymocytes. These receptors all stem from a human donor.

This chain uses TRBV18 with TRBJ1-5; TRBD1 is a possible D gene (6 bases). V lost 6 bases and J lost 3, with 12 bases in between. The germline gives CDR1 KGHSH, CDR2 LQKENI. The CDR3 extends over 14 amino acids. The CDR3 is CASSPRDNNQPQHF. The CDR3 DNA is TGTGCCAGCTCCCCAAGGGACAACAATCAGCCCCAGCATTTT.

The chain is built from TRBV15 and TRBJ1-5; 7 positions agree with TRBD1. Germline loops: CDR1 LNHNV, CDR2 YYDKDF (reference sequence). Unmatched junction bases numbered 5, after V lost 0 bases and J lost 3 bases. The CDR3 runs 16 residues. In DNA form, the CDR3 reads TGTGCCACCAGCAGAGAGGGGACAGCCGACAATCAGCCCCAGCATTTT. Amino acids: CATSREGTADNQPQHF.

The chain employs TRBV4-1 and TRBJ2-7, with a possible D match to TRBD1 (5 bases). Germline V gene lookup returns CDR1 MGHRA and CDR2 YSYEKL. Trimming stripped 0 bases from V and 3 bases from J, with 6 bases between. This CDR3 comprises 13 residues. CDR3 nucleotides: TGCGCCAGCAGCCAAGAGGGGCGCTACGAGCAGTACTTC. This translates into CASSQEGRYEQYF.

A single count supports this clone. As DNA, the CDR3 is TGTGCCTGGATTGGGACAAGGGGCAGGACCACCTACGAGCAGTACTTC. This codes for CAWIGTRGRTTYEQYF. J is TRBJ2-7 and V is TRBV30; tentatively, D is TRBD1 (6 bases). This CDR3 has 16 residues. The germline CDR1 and CDR2 sequences are GTSNPN and SVGIG (reference sequence). Trimming pared 4 bases from V and 2 bases from J, leaving 21 bases between.

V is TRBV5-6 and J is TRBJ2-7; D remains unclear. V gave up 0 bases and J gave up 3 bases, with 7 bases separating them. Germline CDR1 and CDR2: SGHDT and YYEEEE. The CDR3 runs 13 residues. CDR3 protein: CASSLAQNYEQYF. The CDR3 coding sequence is TGTGCCAGCAGCTTGGCACAGAACTACGAGCAGTACTTC.

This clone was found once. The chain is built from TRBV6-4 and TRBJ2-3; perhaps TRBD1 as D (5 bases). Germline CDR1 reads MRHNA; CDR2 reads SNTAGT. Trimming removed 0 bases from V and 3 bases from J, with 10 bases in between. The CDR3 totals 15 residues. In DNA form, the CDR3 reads TGTGCCAGCAGTGACTCTTGGGGCGGTACAGATACGCAGTATTTT. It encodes CASSDSWGGTDTQYF.

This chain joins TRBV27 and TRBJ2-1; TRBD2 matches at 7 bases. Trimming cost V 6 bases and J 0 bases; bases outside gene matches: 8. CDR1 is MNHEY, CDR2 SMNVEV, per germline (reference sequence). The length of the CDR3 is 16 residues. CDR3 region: CASRRAGPYSYNEQFF. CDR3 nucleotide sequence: TGTGCCAGCAGGCGAGCGGGACCTTACTCCTACAATGAGCAGTTCTTC.

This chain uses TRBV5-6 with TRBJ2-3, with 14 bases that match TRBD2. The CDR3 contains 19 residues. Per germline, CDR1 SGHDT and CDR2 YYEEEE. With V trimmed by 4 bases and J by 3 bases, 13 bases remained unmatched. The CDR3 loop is CASSTKGLAGVEMTDTQYF. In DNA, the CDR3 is TGTGCCAGCAGCACAAAGGGACTAGCGGGAGTAGAAATGACAGATACGCAGTATTTT.

The CDR3 DNA sequence: TGTGCCAGCAGCTTCGGGGGGGCGAACGACTATGGCTACACCTTC. Protein sequence: CASSFGGANDYGYTF. V and J are TRBV21-1 and TRBJ1-2. TRBV21-1 is listed as a pseudogene. CDR3 size: 15 residues.

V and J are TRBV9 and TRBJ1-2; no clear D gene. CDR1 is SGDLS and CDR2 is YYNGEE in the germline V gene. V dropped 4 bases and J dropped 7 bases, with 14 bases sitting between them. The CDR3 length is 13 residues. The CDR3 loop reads CASSFWGNRGYTF. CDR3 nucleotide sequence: TGTGCCAGCAGCTTCTGGGGTAACCGTGGCTACACCTTC.

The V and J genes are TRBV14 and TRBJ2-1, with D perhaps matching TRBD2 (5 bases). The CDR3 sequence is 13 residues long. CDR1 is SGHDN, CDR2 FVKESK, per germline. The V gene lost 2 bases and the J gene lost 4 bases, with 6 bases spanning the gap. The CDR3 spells CASSQWRYNEQFF. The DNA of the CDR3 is TGTGCCAGCAGCCAATGGAGGTACAATGAGCAGTTCTTC.

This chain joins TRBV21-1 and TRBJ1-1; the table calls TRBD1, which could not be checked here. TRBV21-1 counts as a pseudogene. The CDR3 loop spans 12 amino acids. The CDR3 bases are TGTGCCAGCAACAACAGGGTCACTGAAGCTTTCTTT. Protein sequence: CASNNRVTEAFF.

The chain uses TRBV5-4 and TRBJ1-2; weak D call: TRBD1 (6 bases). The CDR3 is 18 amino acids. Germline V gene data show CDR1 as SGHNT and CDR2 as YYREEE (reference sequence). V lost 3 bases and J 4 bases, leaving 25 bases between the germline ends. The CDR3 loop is CASSSCEGQQGAPYGYTF. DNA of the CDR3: TGTGCCAGCAGCTCCTGTGAGGGACAACAGGGAGCCCCCTATGGCTACACCTTC. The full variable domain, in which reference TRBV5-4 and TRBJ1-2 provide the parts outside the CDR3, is ETGVTQSPTHLIKTRGQQVTLRCSSQSGHNTVSWYQQALGQGPQFIFQYYREEENGRGNFPPRFSGLQFPNYSSELNVNALELDDSALYLCASSSCEGQQGAPYGYTFGSGTRLTVV.

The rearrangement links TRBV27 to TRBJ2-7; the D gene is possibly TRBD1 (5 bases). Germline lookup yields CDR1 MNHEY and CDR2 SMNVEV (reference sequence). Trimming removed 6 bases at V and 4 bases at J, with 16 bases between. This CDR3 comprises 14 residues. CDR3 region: CASRLNRLTYEQYF. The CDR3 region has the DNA TGTGCCAGCAGACTCAACAGGCTTACTTACGAGCAGTACTTC.

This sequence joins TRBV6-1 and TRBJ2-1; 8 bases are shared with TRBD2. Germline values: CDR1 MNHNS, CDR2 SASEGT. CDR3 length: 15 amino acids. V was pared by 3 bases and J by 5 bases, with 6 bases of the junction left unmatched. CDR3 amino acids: CASSERTSIDNEQFF. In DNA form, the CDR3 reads TGTGCCAGCAGTGAGAGGACTAGCATCGACAATGAGCAGTTCTTC.